The sequence of this TCR beta chain was determined in a study of blood T cell repertoires in COVID-19. This table comes from immunoSEQ multiplex PCR, and its TCRdb copy is limited to in-frame clones, with some not included. Altogether approximately 170,000 clones are present, 65% to 85% being singletons, with the ten largest covering approximately 11%. Unmatched junction bases numbered 8, after V lost 7 bases and J lost 11 bases. There are 13 residues in the CDR3. CDR1 and CDR2 from the germline V gene are MDHEN and SYDVKM. This TCR was recovered from a man in his 70s with active or convalescent COVID-19. Material for sequencing was peripheral blood. The gene calls are TRBV28 and TRBJ1-5; the match to TRBD1 covers 10 bases. This CDR3 is CASKPGQGRAQHF. The CDR3 DNA reads TGTGCCAGCAAACCGGGACAGGGGAGGGCCCAGCATTTT.